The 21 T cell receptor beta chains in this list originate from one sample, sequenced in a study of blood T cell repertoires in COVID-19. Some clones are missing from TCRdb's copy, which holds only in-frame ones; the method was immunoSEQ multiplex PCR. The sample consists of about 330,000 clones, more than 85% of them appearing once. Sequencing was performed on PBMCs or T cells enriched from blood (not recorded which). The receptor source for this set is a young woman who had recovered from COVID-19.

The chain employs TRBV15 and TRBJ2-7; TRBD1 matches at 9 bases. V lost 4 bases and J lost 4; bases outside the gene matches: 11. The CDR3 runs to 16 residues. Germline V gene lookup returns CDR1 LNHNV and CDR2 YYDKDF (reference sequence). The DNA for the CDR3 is TGTGCCACCAGCAAGGGTACGGGACAGGGTGGTTACGAGCAGTACTTC. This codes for CATSKGTGQGGYEQYF.

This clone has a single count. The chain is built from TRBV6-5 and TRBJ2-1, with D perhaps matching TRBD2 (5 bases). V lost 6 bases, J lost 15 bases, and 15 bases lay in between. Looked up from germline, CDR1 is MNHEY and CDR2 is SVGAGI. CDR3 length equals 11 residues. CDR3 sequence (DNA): TGTGCCAGCAGCGCTAGCCGAGAGGTGTTCTTC. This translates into CASSASREVFF.

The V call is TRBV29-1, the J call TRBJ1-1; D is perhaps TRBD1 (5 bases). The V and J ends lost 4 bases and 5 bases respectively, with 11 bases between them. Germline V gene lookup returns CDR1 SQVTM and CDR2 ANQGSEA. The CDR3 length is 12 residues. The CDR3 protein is CSVAGLGTEAFF. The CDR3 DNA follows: TGCAGCGTTGCAGGGTTGGGGACTGAAGCTTTCTTT.

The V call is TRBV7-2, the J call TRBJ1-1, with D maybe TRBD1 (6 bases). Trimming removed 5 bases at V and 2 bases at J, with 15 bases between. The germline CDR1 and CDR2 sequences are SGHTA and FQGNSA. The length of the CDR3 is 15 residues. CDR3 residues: CASSKDSAPNTEAFF. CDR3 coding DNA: TGTGCCAGCAGCAAGGACAGCGCTCCCAACACTGAAGCTTTCTTT.

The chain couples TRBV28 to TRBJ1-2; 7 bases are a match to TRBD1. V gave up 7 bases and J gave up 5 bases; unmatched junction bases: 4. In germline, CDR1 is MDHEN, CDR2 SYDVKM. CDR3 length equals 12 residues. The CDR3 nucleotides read TGTGCCAGCAAGGCAGGGGGGTATGGCTACACCTTC. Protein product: CASKAGGYGYTF.

The CDR3 here is CASSLEGTELSYEQYF. As DNA, the CDR3 is TGCGCCAGCAGCTTGGAAGGGACTGAACTCTCCTACGAGCAGTACTTC. The chain uses TRBV5-1 and TRBJ2-7; maybe TRBD2 (6 bases). This CDR3 spans 16 amino acids. V dropped 0 bases and J dropped 0 bases, with 13 bases sitting between them. Germline values: CDR1 SGHRS, CDR2 YFSETQ.

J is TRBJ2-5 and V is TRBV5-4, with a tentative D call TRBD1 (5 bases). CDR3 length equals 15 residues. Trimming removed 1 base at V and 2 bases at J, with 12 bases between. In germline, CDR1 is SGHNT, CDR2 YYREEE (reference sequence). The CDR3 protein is CASSLSPGSQETQYF. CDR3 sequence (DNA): TGTGCCAGCAGCTTGTCCCCAGGGTCACAAGAGACCCAGTACTTC. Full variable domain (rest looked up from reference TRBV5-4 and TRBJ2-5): ETGVTQSPTHLIKTRGQQVTLRCSSQSGHNTVSWYQQALGQGPQFIFQYYREEENGRGNFPPRFSGLQFPNYSSELNVNALELDDSALYLCASSLSPGSQETQYFGPGTRLLVL.

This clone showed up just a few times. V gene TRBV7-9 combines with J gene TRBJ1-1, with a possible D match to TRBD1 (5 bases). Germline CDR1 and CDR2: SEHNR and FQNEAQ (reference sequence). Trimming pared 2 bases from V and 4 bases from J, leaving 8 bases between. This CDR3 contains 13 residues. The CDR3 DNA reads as TGTGCCAGCAGCTTACCGGGGGTCACTGAAGCTTTCTTT. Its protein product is CASSLPGVTEAFF.

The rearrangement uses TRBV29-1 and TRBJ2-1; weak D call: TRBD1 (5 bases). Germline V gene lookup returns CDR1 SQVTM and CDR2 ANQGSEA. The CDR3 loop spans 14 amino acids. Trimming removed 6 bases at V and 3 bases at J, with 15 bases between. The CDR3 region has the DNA TGCAGCGTGGGGCTACTCACCTTCTACAATGAGCAGTTCTTC. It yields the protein CSVGLLTFYNEQFF.

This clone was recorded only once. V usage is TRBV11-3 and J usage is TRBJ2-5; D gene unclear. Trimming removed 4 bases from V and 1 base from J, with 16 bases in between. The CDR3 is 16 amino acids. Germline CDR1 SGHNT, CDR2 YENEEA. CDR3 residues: CASSSAGTTAQETQYF. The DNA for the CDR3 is TGTGCCAGCAGCTCCGCTGGCACTACTGCCCAAGAGACCCAGTACTTC.

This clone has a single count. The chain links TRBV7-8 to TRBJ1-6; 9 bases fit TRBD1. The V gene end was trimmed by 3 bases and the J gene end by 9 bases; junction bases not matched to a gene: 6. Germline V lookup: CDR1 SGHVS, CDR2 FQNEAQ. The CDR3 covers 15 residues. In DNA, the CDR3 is TGTGCCAGCAGCTTTACTCCGGGACAGGGTTCACCCCTCCACTTT. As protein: CASSFTPGQGSPLHF.

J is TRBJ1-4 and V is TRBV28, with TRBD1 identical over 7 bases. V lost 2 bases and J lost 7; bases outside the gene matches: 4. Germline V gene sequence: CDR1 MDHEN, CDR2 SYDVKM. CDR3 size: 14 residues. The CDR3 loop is CASSLDRVTEKLFF. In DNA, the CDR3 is TGTGCCAGCAGTTTAGACAGGGTGACTGAAAAACTGTTTTTT.

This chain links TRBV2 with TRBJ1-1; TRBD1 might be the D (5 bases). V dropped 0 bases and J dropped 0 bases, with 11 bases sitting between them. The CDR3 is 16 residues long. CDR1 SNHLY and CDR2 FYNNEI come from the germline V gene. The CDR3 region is CASSEARVAMNTEAFF. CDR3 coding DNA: TGTGCCAGCAGTGAAGCCAGGGTTGCGATGAACACTGAAGCTTTCTTT.

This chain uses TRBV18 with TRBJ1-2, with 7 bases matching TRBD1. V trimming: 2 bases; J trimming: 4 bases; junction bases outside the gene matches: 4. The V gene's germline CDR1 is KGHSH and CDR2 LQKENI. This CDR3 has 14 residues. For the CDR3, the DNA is TGTGCCAGCTCACCAGCGGGACAGAGCTATGGCTACACCTTC. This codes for CASSPAGQSYGYTF.

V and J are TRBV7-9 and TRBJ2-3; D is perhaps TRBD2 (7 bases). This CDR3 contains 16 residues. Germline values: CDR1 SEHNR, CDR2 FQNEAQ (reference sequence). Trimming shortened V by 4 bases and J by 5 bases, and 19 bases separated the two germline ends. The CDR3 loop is CASSSTWGGREDTQYF. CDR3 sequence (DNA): TGTGCCAGCAGCTCCACCTGGGGGGGCCGCGAAGATACGCAGTATTTT.

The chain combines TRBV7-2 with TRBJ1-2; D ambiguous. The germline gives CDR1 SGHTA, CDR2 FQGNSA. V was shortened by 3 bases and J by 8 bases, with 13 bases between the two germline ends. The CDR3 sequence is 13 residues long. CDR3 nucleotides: TGTGCCAGCAGCTTCTACGAAAGAATGGGCTACACCTTC. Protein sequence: CASSFYERMGYTF.

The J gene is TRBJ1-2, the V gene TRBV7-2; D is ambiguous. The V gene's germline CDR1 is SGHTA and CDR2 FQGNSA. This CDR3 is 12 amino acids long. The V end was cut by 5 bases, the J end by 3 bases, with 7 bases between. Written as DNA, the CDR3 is TGTGCCAGCAGCGCCGGGGACTATGGCTACACCTTC. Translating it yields CASSAGDYGYTF.

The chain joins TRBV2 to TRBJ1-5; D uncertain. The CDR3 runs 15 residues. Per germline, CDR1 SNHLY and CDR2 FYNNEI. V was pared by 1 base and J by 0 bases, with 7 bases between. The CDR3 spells CASSEDHISNQPQHF. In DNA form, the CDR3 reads TGTGCCAGCAGTGAAGACCACATTAGCAATCAGCCCCAGCATTTT.

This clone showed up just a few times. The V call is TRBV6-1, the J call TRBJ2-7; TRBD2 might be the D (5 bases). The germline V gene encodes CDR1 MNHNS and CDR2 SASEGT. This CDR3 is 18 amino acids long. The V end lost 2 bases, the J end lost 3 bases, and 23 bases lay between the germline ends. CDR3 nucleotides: TGTGCCAGCAGTGAACTAAGGCACGGGGTAAGCATATTCTACGAGCAGTACTTC. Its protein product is CASSELRHGVSIFYEQYF.

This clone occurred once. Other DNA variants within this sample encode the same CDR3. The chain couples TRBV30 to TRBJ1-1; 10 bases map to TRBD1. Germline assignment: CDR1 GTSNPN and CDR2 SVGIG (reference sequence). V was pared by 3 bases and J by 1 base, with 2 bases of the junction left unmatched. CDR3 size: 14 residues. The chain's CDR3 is CAWRGDRGNTEAFF. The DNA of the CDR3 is TGTGCCTGGAGGGGGGACAGGGGGAACACTGAAGCTTTCTTT.

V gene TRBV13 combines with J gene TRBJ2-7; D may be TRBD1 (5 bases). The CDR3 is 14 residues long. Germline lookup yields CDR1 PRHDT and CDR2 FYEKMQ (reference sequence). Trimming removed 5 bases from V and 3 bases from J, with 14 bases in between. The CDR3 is CASSPRDVNYEQYF. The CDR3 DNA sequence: TGTGCCAGCAGCCCCAGGGATGTCAACTACGAGCAGTACTTC.